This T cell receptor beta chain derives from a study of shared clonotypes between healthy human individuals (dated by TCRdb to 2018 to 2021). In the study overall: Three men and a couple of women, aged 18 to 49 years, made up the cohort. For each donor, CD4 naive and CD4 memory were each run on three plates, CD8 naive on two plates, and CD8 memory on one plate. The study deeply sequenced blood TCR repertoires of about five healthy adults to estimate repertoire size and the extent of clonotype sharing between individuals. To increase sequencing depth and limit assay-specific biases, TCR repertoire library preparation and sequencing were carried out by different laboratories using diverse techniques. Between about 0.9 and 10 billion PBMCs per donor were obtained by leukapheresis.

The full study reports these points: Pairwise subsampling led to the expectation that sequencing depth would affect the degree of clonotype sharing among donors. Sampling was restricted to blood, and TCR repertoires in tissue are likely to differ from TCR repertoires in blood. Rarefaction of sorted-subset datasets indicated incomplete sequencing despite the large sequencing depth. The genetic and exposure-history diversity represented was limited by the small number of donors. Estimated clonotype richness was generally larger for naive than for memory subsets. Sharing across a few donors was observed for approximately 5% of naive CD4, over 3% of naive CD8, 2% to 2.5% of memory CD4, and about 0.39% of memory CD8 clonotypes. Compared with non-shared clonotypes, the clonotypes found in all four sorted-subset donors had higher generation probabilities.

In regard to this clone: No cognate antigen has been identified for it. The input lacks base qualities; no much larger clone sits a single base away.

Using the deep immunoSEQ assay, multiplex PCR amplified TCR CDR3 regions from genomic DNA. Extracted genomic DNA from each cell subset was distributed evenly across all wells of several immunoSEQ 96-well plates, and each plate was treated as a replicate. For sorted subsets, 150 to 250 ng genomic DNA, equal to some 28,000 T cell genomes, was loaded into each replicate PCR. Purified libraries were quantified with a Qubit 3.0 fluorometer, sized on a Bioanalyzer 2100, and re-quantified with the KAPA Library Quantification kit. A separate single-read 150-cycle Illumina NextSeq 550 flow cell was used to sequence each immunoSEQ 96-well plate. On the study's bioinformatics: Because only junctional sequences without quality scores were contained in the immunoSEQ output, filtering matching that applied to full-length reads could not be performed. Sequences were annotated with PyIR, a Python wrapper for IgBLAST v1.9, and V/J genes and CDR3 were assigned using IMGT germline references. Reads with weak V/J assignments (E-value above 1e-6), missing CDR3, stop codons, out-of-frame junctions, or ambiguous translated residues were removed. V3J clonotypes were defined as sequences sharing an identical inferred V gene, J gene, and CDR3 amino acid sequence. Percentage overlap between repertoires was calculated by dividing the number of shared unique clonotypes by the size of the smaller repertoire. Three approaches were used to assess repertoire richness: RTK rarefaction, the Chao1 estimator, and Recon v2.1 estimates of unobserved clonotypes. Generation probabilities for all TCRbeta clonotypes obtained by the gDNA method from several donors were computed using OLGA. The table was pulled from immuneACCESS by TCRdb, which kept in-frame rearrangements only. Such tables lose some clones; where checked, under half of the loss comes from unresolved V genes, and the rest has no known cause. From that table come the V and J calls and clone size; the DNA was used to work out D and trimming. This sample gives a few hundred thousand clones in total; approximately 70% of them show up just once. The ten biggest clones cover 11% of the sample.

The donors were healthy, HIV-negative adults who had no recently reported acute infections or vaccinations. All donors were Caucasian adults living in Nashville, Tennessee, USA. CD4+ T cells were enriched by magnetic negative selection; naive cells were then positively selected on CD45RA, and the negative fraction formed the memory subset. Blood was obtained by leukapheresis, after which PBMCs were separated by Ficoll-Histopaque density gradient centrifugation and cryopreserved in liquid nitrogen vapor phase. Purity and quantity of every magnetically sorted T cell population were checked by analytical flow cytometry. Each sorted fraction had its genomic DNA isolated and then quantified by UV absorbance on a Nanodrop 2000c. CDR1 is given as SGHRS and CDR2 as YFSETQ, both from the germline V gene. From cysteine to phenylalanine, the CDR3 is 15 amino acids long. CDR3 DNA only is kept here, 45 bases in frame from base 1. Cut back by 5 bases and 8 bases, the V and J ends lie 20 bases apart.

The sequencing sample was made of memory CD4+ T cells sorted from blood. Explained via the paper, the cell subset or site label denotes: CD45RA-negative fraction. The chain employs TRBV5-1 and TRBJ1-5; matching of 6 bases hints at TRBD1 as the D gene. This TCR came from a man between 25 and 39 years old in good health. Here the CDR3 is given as CASRHGDRPREPQHF. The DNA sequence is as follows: TGCGCCAGCAGGCATGGAGACAGGCCAAGGGAGCCCCAGCATTTT. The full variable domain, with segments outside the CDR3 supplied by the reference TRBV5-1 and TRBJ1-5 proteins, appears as KAGVTQTPRYLIKTRGQQVTLSCSPISGHRSVSWYQQTPGQGLQFLFEYFSETQRNKGNFPGRFSGRQFSNSRSEMNVSTLELGDSALYLCASRHGDRPREPQHFGDGTRLSIL.